The 29 T cell receptor beta chains reported below all come from one sample, sequenced in a study of blood T cells in healthy people across ages. Together with a sample-barcoded 5' primer, a J-beta primer mix was included in a second PCR lasting about 6 to 11 cycles. TCRdb reprocessed the 5' RACE reads via MiXCR and lists one record per CDR3 protein. The sample consists of hundreds of thousands of distinct CDR3 sequences, under 30% of them appearing once. Sequenced: blood. These receptors all stem from a woman of 80 years or more in good health.

With respect to this clonotype: Possible read error: a much larger clone is one base away. This sequence joins TRBV27 and TRBJ2-1; the match to TRBD1 covers 9 bases. The J call may be mistaken, given a closer DNA end match to TRBJ2-7. The germline CDR1 and CDR2 sequences are MNHEY and SMNVEV (reference sequence). This CDR3 region has 14 residues. The CDR3 loop is CASSLNGQGYEQYF. CDR3 DNA: TGTGCCAGCAGTTTAAACGGACAGGGGTATGAGCAGTACTTC.

Written as DNA, the CDR3 is TGTGCCACCAGTGGAGGTCGAGAGACCCAGTACTTC. It is translated as CATSGGRETQYF. The genes are TRBV24-1 and TRBJ2-5, with D unresolved. This CDR3 comprises 12 residues. Germline V gene data show CDR1 as KGHDR and CDR2 as SFDVKD. V lost 5 bases and J lost 4, with 7 bases in between.

This clonotype was recorded a few times. The genes are TRBV30 and TRBJ2-5; D may be TRBD2 (6 bases). The J call may be incorrect, as the DNA end agrees better with TRBJ2-7. Germline V gene sequence: CDR1 GTSNPN, CDR2 SVGIG (reference sequence). This CDR3 spans 16 amino acids. CDR3: CAWSVRPGGLRYEQYF. The CDR3 DNA follows: TGTGCCTGGAGTGTACGTCCTGGAGGGTTACGCTACGAGCAGTACTTC.

This clonotype was seen many times. The chain carries TRBV6-2 or TRBV6-3 and TRBJ1-6; weak D call: TRBD1 (6 bases). V gave up 5 bases and J gave up 2 bases, with 16 bases separating them. This CDR3 region has 17 residues. CDR1 is MNHEY and CDR2 is SVGEGT in the germline V gene. The chain's CDR3 is CASSPQGRRAYNSPLHF. The CDR3 DNA reads TGTGCCAGCAGTCCTCAGGGGAGGAGGGCCTATAATTCACCCCTCCACTTT.

The V gene is TRBV3-1, the J gene TRBJ2-2; D is perhaps TRBD1 (6 bases). Germline CDR1 is LGHDT and CDR2 is YNNKEL (reference sequence). The V gene lost 2 bases and the J gene lost 6 bases, with 13 bases spanning the gap. This CDR3 comprises 15 residues. The CDR3 sequence is CASSQPTGRAGELFF. CDR3 bases: TGTGCCAGCAGCCAACCGACAGGCCGCGCCGGGGAGCTGTTTTTT.

This clonotype was found a few times. V usage is TRBV18 and J usage is TRBJ2-4; D is uncertain. The better agreement between TRBJ2-7 and the DNA end casts doubt on the J call. The CDR3 has 13 residues. Germline CDR1 reads KGHSH; CDR2 reads LQKENI. The chain's CDR3 is CASSPQVEYEQYF. DNA of the CDR3: TGTGCCAGCTCACCACAGGTGGAATACGAGCAGTACTTC.

The table lists this clonotype with a count of one. A clone one base away is much larger, so this may be a read error. This chain links TRBV20-1 with TRBJ1-6, with unresolved D. The germline V gene encodes CDR1 DFQATT and CDR2 SNEGSKA (reference sequence). The CDR3 is 12 amino acids. The CDR3 spells CGVWAGNSPLHF. In DNA, the CDR3 is TGCGGTGTGTGGGCAGGAAATTCACCCCTCCACTTT.

This clonotype was seen only a few times. This chain links TRBV3-1 with TRBJ1-6; 9 nucleotides align to TRBD1. Germline CDR1 reads LGHDT; CDR2 reads YNNKEL (reference sequence). With 1 base clipped from V and 2 bases from J, the junction kept 3 bases outside the gene matches. This CDR3 spans 17 amino acids. The CDR3 DNA follows: TGTGCCAGCAGCCAAGTTACAGGGGGCACCTATAATTCACCCCTCCACTTT. Residues: CASSQVTGGTYNSPLHF.

This clonotype has more than one count but fewer than ten. The rearrangement links TRBV7-2 to TRBJ2-2, with D tentatively TRBD1 (5 bases). Germline loops: CDR1 SGHTA, CDR2 FQGNSA. The CDR3 loop spans 11 amino acids. V lost 5 bases and J lost 7, with 5 bases in between. CDR3 loop: CASSRGGELFF. CDR3 DNA: TGTGCCAGCAGCAGGGGCGGGGAGCTGTTTTTT.

The table lists this clonotype with a few counts. The chain has TRBV7-9 and TRBJ1-6, with D maybe TRBD1 (6 bases). CDR3 size: 14 residues. In germline, CDR1 is SEHNR, CDR2 FQNEAQ (reference sequence). The V gene lost 2 bases and the J gene lost 9 bases, with 11 bases spanning the gap. The CDR3: CASSLPGVGSPLHF. CDR3 nucleotides: TGTGCCAGCAGCTTACCAGGGGTGGGTTCACCCCTCCACTTT.

The V and J genes are TRBV9 and TRBJ2-2; TRBD2 matches at 9 bases. V shed 5 bases, J shed 3 bases, and the junction held 5 bases outside the gene matches. The length of the CDR3 is 15 residues. Germline V gives CDR1 SGDLS, CDR2 YYNGEE. The CDR3 nucleotides are TGTGCCAGCAGTCAAGCGGGGGGCTACACCGGGGAGCTGTTTTTT. Its translation: CASSQAGGYTGELFF.

Comments on this clonotype: The missing conserved phenylalanine or tryptophan at the end of this CDR3 makes a read error likely. The chain recombines TRBV7-2 with TRBJ2-5, with a weak D call TRBD1 (5 bases). V was shortened by 1 base and J by 2 bases, with 14 bases between the two germline ends. CDR1 SGHTA and CDR2 FQGNSA come from the germline V gene. CDR3 length: 16 residues. CDR3 nucleotides: TGTGCCAGCAGCTTAGGCCTTGGGAACAGGCAAGAGACCCAGTACCTC. It encodes CASSLGLGNRQETQYL.

Comments on this clonotype: It may be a read error: a sequence one base away is much more abundant. The chain couples TRBV4-3 to TRBJ2-5; TRBD1 matches 10 bases. Germline values: CDR1 LGHNA, CDR2 YSLEER. This CDR3 is 13 amino acids long. V lost 3 bases to trimming and J lost 11 bases; unmatched junction nucleotides: 6. The CDR3 is CASSQDRGVEQYF. DNA for the CDR3: TGCGCCAGCAGCCAGGACAGGGGGGTTGAGCAGTACTTC.

This clonotype appeared once. An end of the junction does not agree with germline; a read error may underlie this. The chain employs TRBV7-2 and TRBJ2-3, with 7 bases that match TRBD2. Germline-derived CDR1 and CDR2 are SGHTA and FQGNSA. The CDR3 totals 15 residues. The CDR3 sequence is CAGLSWRGFTDAQYF. CDR3 DNA sequence: TGTGCCGGCCTCAGTTGGCGGGGGTTCACAGATGCGCAGTATTTT.

This clonotype has only a few counts. The chain employs TRBV20-1 and TRBJ2-3; the match to TRBD2 covers 11 bases. Germline assignment: CDR1 DFQATT and CDR2 SNEGSKA (reference sequence). J gave up 2 bases and V 0 bases, and 4 bases lay outside the gene matches. This CDR3 has 16 residues. CDR3 sequence (DNA): TGCAGTGCTAGAGATGCGACTAGCGGGGCCACAGATACGCAGTATTTT. This encodes CSARDATSGATDTQYF.

This clonotype was detected only a few times. The V call is TRBV9, the J call TRBJ2-5; 7 bases fit TRBD2. Germline V gene lookup returns CDR1 SGDLS and CDR2 YYNGEE. This CDR3 is built from 15 residues. V lost 2 bases to trimming and J lost 1 base; unmatched junction nucleotides: 5. CDR3 protein: CASSVGTTIQETQYF. In nucleotides, the CDR3 is TGTGCCAGCAGCGTCGGGACTACTATCCAAGAGACCCAGTACTTC.

At least ten counts were recorded for this clonotype. This chain joins TRBV6-1 and TRBJ1-2; TRBD1 agrees at 7 bases. The junction had 6 bases not matched to a gene; V was cut back by 6 bases and J by 8 bases. From germline, CDR1 is MNHNS and CDR2 SASEGT. CDR3 length: 12 residues. This CDR3 is CASRGDRQGYTF. The CDR3 bases are TGTGCCAGCAGGGGGGACAGACAGGGCTACACCTTC.

In this sample, this clonotype turned up a few times. The J gene is TRBJ2-1, the V gene TRBV19; 10 bases are shared with TRBD2. CDR3 length: 14 amino acids. The junction had 6 bases not matched to a gene; V was cut back by 6 bases and J by 7 bases. Germline V gives CDR1 LNHDA, CDR2 SQIVND (reference sequence). The CDR3 is CASRPSGGRNEQFF. CDR3 DNA sequence: TGTGCCAGTAGACCTAGCGGGGGTAGAAATGAGCAGTTCTTC.

In the case of this clonotype: A read error is likely, as this CDR3 ends without the conserved phenylalanine or tryptophan. The chain couples TRBV14 to TRBJ2-5, with a possible D match to TRBD2 (5 bases). Looked up from germline, CDR1 is SGHDN and CDR2 is FVKESK. The CDR3 length is 15 residues. Trimming left V 3 bases short and J 5 bases short, with 16 bases between. The CDR3 loop reads CASSHSLAGPETQYV. In nucleotides, the CDR3 is TGTGCCAGCAGCCATTCTCTAGCTGGTCCCGAGACCCAGTACGTC.

This clonotype was seen many times. This rearrangement joins TRBV2 to TRBJ2-2, with 7 nucleotides matching TRBD1. Trimming cost V 6 bases and J 4 bases; bases outside gene matches: 2. This CDR3 comprises 13 residues. The germline V gene has CDR1 SNHLY and CDR2 FYNNEI. The CDR3 here is CASRTGSTGELFF. In DNA form, the CDR3 reads TGTGCCAGCAGGACAGGGAGCACCGGGGAGCTGTTTTTT.

There are many counts of this clonotype. V gene TRBV4-3 combines with J gene TRBJ2-7, with D tentatively TRBD1 (5 bases). Between the trimmed V and J ends, which lost 1 base and 2 bases, there was a span of 12 bases. This CDR3 has 15 amino acids. Germline values: CDR1 LGHNA, CDR2 YSLEER. Written as DNA, the CDR3 is TGCGCCAGCAGCCAAGTCATAGGGGCCCCCTACGAGCAGTACTTC. Its translation: CASSQVIGAPYEQYF.

This chain uses TRBV5-4 with TRBJ1-2; TRBD1 is a possible D gene (6 bases). Germline CDR1 and CDR2: SGHNT and YYREEE (reference sequence). V was pared by 4 bases and J by 3 bases, with 13 bases between. The CDR3 contains 14 residues. CDR3 residues: CASSTLDSYYGYTF. The CDR3 region has the DNA TGTGCCAGCAGCACACTGGACAGTTACTATGGCTACACCTTC.

The J gene is TRBJ1-1, the V gene TRBV7-9; the match to TRBD1 covers 7 bases. The length of the CDR3 is 14 residues. The V and J ends lost 1 base and 6 bases, in that order; junction bases with no gene match: 5. Germline CDR1 is SEHNR and CDR2 is FQNEAQ (reference sequence). The CDR3 coding sequence is TGTGCCAGCAGCTTAGTTGGGACAGCCGCTGAAGCTTTCTTT. This gives the protein CASSLVGTAAEAFF.

Details on this clonotype: A junction end diverges from the germline sequence, so it may reflect a read error. The chain carries TRBV5-1 and TRBJ1-6; D remains ambiguous. Germline CDR1 SGHRS, CDR2 YFSETQ. This CDR3 has 15 residues. This CDR3 is CASSLDGANHSPPHF. The CDR3 region has the DNA TGCGCCAGCAGCTTGGACGGAGCCAATCATTCACCCCCCCACTTT.

In its sample, this clonotype was seen a few times. CDR3 region: CASSLLGKDWRYGTEAFF. DNA for the CDR3: TGTGCCAGCAGTTTACTCGGAAAGGACTGGAGGTACGGTACTGAAGCTTTCTTT. This chain joins TRBV27 and TRBJ1-1; no reliable D call. The CDR3 covers 18 residues. The V and J ends lost 2 bases and 5 bases respectively, with 24 bases between them. CDR1 is MNHEY, CDR2 SMNVEV, per germline (reference sequence).

At least ten counts were recorded for this clonotype. The chain couples TRBV5-1 to TRBJ2-5, with 10 bases aligning to TRBD1. This CDR3 comprises 13 residues. Per germline, CDR1 SGHRS and CDR2 YFSETQ. J was trimmed by 7 bases and V by 6 bases; bases with no gene match: 6. The CDR3 sequence: CASTTGGVGTQYF. Written as DNA, the CDR3 is TGCGCCAGCACGACAGGGGGCGTAGGGACCCAGTACTTC.

Points on this clonotype: At one end the junction does not follow the germline gene, possibly because of a read error. This sequence joins TRBV11-2 and TRBJ2-7; TRBD2 agrees at 7 bases. Germline V lookup: CDR1 SGHAT, CDR2 FQNNGV. The CDR3 spans 15 residues. The CDR3 DNA reads TGTGCCAACAGCTTAGATCCTAGCGGCTCCTACGAGCAGTACTTC. This gives the protein CANSLDPSGSYEQYF.

This chain uses TRBV7-9 with TRBJ1-4; 8 bases are shared with TRBD1. The germline V gene encodes CDR1 SEHNR and CDR2 FQNEAQ (reference sequence). This CDR3 comprises 15 residues. After removal of 5 bases from V and 8 bases from J, the junction contained 10 bases not matched to a gene. The CDR3 bases are TGTGCCAGCAGCGCGTACAGGGGGGAGGAGGAAAAACTGTTTTTT. Translated, it gives CASSAYRGEEEKLFF.

In its sample, this clonotype was seen many times. The V gene is TRBV20-1, the J gene TRBJ2-3; D is undetermined. The CDR3 spans 14 residues. The ends were cut back, 1 base at V and 5 bases at J, with 13 bases in the middle. Germline CDR1 reads DFQATT; CDR2 reads SNEGSKA (reference sequence). The CDR3 protein is CSARAPRGQDTQYF. The CDR3 DNA is TGCAGTGCTAGAGCCCCTCGAGGCCAAGATACGCAGTATTTT.